A selection of T cell receptor beta chains follows, all from one sample in a study of CD8+CD57+ T cells in acquired aplastic anemia. One entry per CDR3 protein results from TCRdb running MiXCR on the reads. Of some 120,000 distinct CDR3 sequences listed, about 50% are singletons. Sample: sorted CD4+, CD8+, or CD8+CD57+ T cells (not recorded which) from PBMCs. The receptor set was obtained from a human donor with aplastic anemia. CDR3s include the opening cysteine and the closing phenylalanine or tryptophan. The order of the fields is CDR3 protein, CDR3 DNA, CDR3 length, clone size, J gene, D gene, V gene. The D gene is left open where the match is weak. Clone size is shown for a subset of rows, as once, few, many or a class of expanded clone.

CDR3aa: CASSGHLEYNSPLHF
CDR3nt: TGCGCCAGCAGCGGACACTTAGAATATAATTCACCCCTCCACTTT
len: 15
abundance: NA
j_gene: TRBJ1-6
d_gene: NA
v_gene: TRBV10-1

CDR3aa: CASSETGQNSPLHF
CDR3nt: TGTGCCAGCAGCGAAACCGGGCAAAATTCACCCCTCCACTTT
len: 14
abundance: few
j_gene: TRBJ1-6
d_gene: NA
v_gene: TRBV2

CDR3aa: CATSSGQSSYNEQFF
CDR3nt: TGTGCCACCAGTTCAGGACAGAGCTCCTACAATGAGCAGTTCTTC
len: 15
abundance: few
j_gene: TRBJ2-1
d_gene: NA
v_gene: TRBV24-1

CDR3aa: CSVFSSGGTSYEQYF
CDR3nt: TGCAGCGTTTTTTCCTCAGGCGGGACCTCCTACGAGCAGTACTTC
len: 15
abundance: NA
j_gene: TRBJ2-7
d_gene: NA
v_gene: TRBV29-1

CDR3aa: CATSDLGLNEAFF
CDR3nt: TGTGCCACCAGTGATTTAGGGCTCAATGAAGCTTTCTTT
len: 13
abundance: NA
j_gene: TRBJ1-1
d_gene: NA
v_gene: TRBV24-1

CDR3aa: CASSLAGDGNTIYF
CDR3nt: TGCGCCAGCAGCTTGGCAGGGGATGGAAACACCATATATTTT
len: 14
abundance: NA
j_gene: TRBJ1-3
d_gene: NA
v_gene: TRBV5-1

CDR3aa: CASSFLGLAGVNEQFF
CDR3nt: TGTGCCAGCAGCTTTTTAGGACTAGCGGGAGTCAATGAGCAGTTCTTC
len: 16
abundance: NA
j_gene: TRBJ2-1
d_gene: TRBD2
v_gene: TRBV11-1

CDR3aa: CSVVKRGYEQYF
CDR3nt: TGCAGCGTTGTCAAGAGGGGCTACGAGCAGTACTTC
len: 12
abundance: NA
j_gene: TRBJ2-7
d_gene: NA
v_gene: TRBV29-1

CDR3aa: CASSLAPREDTEAFF
CDR3nt: TGTGCCAGCAGCTTGGCTCCACGGGAAGACACTGAAGCTTTCTTT
len: 15
abundance: NA
j_gene: TRBJ1-1
d_gene: NA
v_gene: TRBV5-5

CDR3aa: CASSGEAYNEQFF
CDR3nt: TGTGCCAGCTCGGGGGAGGCCTACAATGAGCAGTTCTTC
len: 13
abundance: NA
j_gene: TRBJ2-1
d_gene: NA
v_gene: TRBV25-1

CDR3aa: CASGDGLASTDTQYF
CDR3nt: TGTGCCAGCGGTGACGGACTAGCTAGCACAGATACGCAGTATTTT
len: 15
abundance: NA
j_gene: TRBJ2-3
d_gene: TRBD2
v_gene: TRBV2

CDR3aa: CASSVGQSSYNSPLHF
CDR3nt: TGTGCCAGCAGCGTAGGACAGAGCTCCTATAATTCACCCCTCCACTTT
len: 16
abundance: NA
j_gene: TRBJ1-6
d_gene: NA
v_gene: TRBV9

CDR3aa: CASSPRTDSYEQYF
CDR3nt: TGTGCCAGCAGCCCAAGGACAGATTCCTACGAGCAGTACTTC
len: 14
abundance: NA
j_gene: TRBJ2-7
d_gene: NA
v_gene: TRBV7-3

CDR3aa: CSARDYRQVGETQYF
CDR3nt: TGCAGTGCTAGAGATTATCGACAGGTGGGAGAGACCCAGTACTTC
len: 15
abundance: few
j_gene: TRBJ2-5
d_gene: NA
v_gene: TRBV20-1

CDR3aa: CASSLKLGGSPLHF
CDR3nt: TGTGCCAGCAGCTTAAAGCTGGGTGGTTCACCCCTCCACTTT
len: 14
abundance: once
j_gene: TRBJ1-6
d_gene: NA
v_gene: TRBV7-2

CDR3aa: CASSISRGANYGYTF
CDR3nt: TGTGCCAGTAGTATTTCGCGGGGGGCTAACTATGGCTACACCTTC
len: 15
abundance: NA
j_gene: TRBJ1-2
d_gene: NA
v_gene: TRBV19

CDR3aa: CASSSSEGQKNTGELFF
CDR3nt: TGTGCCAGCAGTAGTTCCGAGGGACAAAAGAACACCGGGGAGCTGTTTTTT
len: 17
abundance: few
j_gene: TRBJ2-2
d_gene: NA
v_gene: TRBV27

CDR3aa: CATSAEKNTEAFF
CDR3nt: TGTGCCACCAGTGCAGAGAAGAACACTGAAGCTTTCTTT
len: 13
abundance: many
j_gene: TRBJ1-1
d_gene: NA
v_gene: TRBV24-1

CDR3aa: CASSPSGPEHNSPLHF
CDR3nt: TGTGCCAGCAGCCCTTCGGGACCGGAGCATAATTCACCCCTCCACTTT
len: 16
abundance: NA
j_gene: TRBJ1-6
d_gene: NA
v_gene: TRBV11-1

CDR3aa: CASRGRLRDEQFF
CDR3nt: TGTGCCAGCAGGGGACGACTGCGCGATGAGCAGTTCTTC
len: 13
abundance: many
j_gene: TRBJ2-1
d_gene: NA
v_gene: TRBV2

CDR3aa: CASTPGRVAYNEQFF
CDR3nt: TGTGCCAGTACCCCCGGTAGGGTGGCCTACAATGAGCAGTTCTTC
len: 15
abundance: NA
j_gene: TRBJ2-1
d_gene: NA
v_gene: TRBV19

CDR3aa: CATSVAGGPVQTQYF
CDR3nt: TGTGCCACCAGTGTGGCGGGGGGGCCTGTACAGACCCAGTACTTC
len: 15
abundance: few
j_gene: TRBJ2-5
d_gene: TRBD2
v_gene: TRBV24-1

CDR3aa: CASSHRANTYEQYF
CDR3nt: TGTGCCAGCAGCCATAGAGCCAATACCTACGAGCAGTACTTC
len: 14
abundance: many
j_gene: TRBJ2-7
d_gene: NA
v_gene: TRBV3-1

CDR3aa: CASSLGVDSNGYTF
CDR3nt: TGTGCCAGCAGCTTAGGCGTGGACAGTAATGGCTACACCTTC
len: 14
abundance: NA
j_gene: TRBJ1-2
d_gene: NA
v_gene: TRBV7-6

CDR3aa: CASSLIGGAGSPLHF
CDR3nt: TGTGCCAGCAGCTTAATTGGGGGGGCAGGTTCACCCCTCCACTTT
len: 15
abundance: once
j_gene: TRBJ1-6
d_gene: NA
v_gene: TRBV9

CDR3aa: CANTVGGSYNEQLF
CDR3nt: TGTGCCAATACCGTCGGGGGCTCCTACAATGAGCAGCTCTTC
len: 14
abundance: NA
j_gene: TRBJ2-1
d_gene: NA
v_gene: TRBV19

CDR3aa: CASSGDRMGEQYF
CDR3nt: TGTGCCAGCAGTGGGGACAGGATGGGGGAGCAGTACTTC
len: 13
abundance: few
j_gene: TRBJ2-7
d_gene: TRBD1
v_gene: TRBV2

CDR3aa: CASGEAEETQYF
CDR3nt: TGCGCCAGCGGTGAAGCCGAAGAGACCCAGTACTTC
len: 12
abundance: NA
j_gene: TRBJ2-5
d_gene: NA
v_gene: TRBV5-1

CDR3aa: CASSALAGNGELFF
CDR3nt: TGCGCCAGCAGTGCGCTAGCGGGGAACGGGGAGCTGTTTTTT
len: 14
abundance: once
j_gene: TRBJ2-2
d_gene: TRBD2
v_gene: TRBV10-1

CDR3aa: CATRRDKARYEQYF
CDR3nt: TGTGCCACCAGGAGAGATAAGGCCAGATACGAGCAGTACTTC
len: 14
abundance: NA
j_gene: TRBJ2-7
d_gene: NA
v_gene: TRBV15

CDR3aa: CAISDLDRTGANVLTF
CDR3nt: TGTGCCATCAGTGACCTTGACAGGACCGGGGCCAACGTCCTGACTTTC
len: 16
abundance: NA
j_gene: TRBJ2-6
d_gene: NA
v_gene: TRBV10-3

CDR3aa: CSVTSRGRVEYEQYF
CDR3nt: TGCAGCGTTACAAGCAGGGGAAGGGTTGAGTACGAGCAGTACTTC
len: 15
abundance: few
j_gene: TRBJ2-7
d_gene: NA
v_gene: TRBV29-1

CDR3aa: CASVAGTFYEQYF
CDR3nt: TGTGCCAGCGTAGCAGGGACATTCTACGAGCAGTACTTC
len: 13
abundance: NA
j_gene: TRBJ2-7
d_gene: NA
v_gene: TRBV25-1

CDR3aa: CSALDGMNTEAFF
CDR3nt: TGCAGTGCCCTCGACGGTATGAACACTGAAGCTTTCTTT
len: 13
abundance: NA
j_gene: TRBJ1-1
d_gene: NA
v_gene: TRBV20-1

CDR3aa: CASSQATGTVSTDTQYF
CDR3nt: TGCGCCAGCAGCCAAGCCACCGGGACAGTAAGCACAGATACGCAGTATTTT
len: 17
abundance: many
j_gene: TRBJ2-3
d_gene: TRBD1
v_gene: TRBV4-1

CDR3aa: CASSRGTGYEQYF
CDR3nt: TGTGCCAGTAGTCGGGGGACCGGGTACGAGCAGTACTTC
len: 13
abundance: NA
j_gene: TRBJ2-7
d_gene: NA
v_gene: TRBV19